This T cell receptor beta chain appears in the sequencing data of a study of cytomegalovirus exposure and HLA in healthy donors. PCR employed 60 Vbeta and 13 Jbeta primers. Only in-frame clones appear in the TCRdb table, and some are missing; sequencing was by immunoSEQ multiplex PCR. The table shows 150,000 to 200,000 clones, with around 82% occurring only once. Study-level results: It has been reported that TCR beta sequences accurately predicted the HLA-A and HLA-B alleles of most subjects. Later, TCR association rates were found to vary by HLA locus, highest for DRB1 and lowest for HLA-C.

As concerns this clone: Its antigen is not known. Other DNA variants within this sample encode the same CDR3.

CDR3 size: 13 residues. V was cut by 0 bases and J by 5 bases, with 8 bases left in between. CDR1 and CDR2 from the germline V gene are SGHNT and YYREEE (reference sequence). Each donor was nominally healthy when sampled (though unrecorded immune exposures were likely). The chain joins TRBV5-4 to TRBJ1-1; D gene ambiguous. The sequenced sample was PBMCs. This clonotype was obtained from a man aged 35 to 55 in good health and CMV-seropositive. In nucleotides, the CDR3 is TGTGCCAGCAGCTTGGACAGAAATACTGAAGCTTTCTTT. The encoded protein is CASSLDRNTEAFF.